This TCR beta chain came from a study of cytomegalovirus exposure and HLA in healthy donors. Study background: Early released data had tens of millions of unique TCRs, all coming from HLA-typed donors. Points from the study as a whole: In a later analysis, compared with equally common non-associated chains, HLA-associated beta chains were more expanded.

This clone has a single count. Its antigen is currently unknown. PCR used 60 Vbeta primers and 13 Jbeta primers. The method was immunoSEQ multiplex PCR; TCRdb's version includes in-frame clones alone and lacks a portion of them. The table includes about 88,000 clones, 70% to 85% detected once. The CDR3 has 13 residues. V lost 5 bases, J lost 5 bases, and 5 bases stayed unmatched. CDR1 is MNHNY, CDR2 SVGAGI, per germline (reference sequence). The genes are TRBV6-6 and TRBJ1-2; 7 bases agree with TRBD1. Sequenced sample: PBMCs. The receptor was isolated from a young man in good health and CMV-seronegative. The CDR3 region is CASSHTGVYGYTF. CDR3 coding DNA: TGTGCCAGCAGTCATACAGGGGTTTATGGCTACACCTTC.